A single sample gave rise to the 21 T cell receptor beta chains below, sequenced in a study of shared clonotypes between healthy human individuals. Sequencing was performed with immunoSEQ multiplex PCR; in TCRdb, only in-frame clones are kept and a portion is missing. The data show 2 million to 2.5 million clones, 85% to 95% seen once. Input material: naive CD4+ T cells from PBMCs. As to subset: CD45RA+ positively selected. These TCRs come from a man aged 18 to 30 in good health. Some clones in this sample may be carry-over from other donors' samples.

This sequence joins TRBV7-6 and TRBJ1-2; 8 bases line up with TRBD1. The CDR3 is made up of 15 amino acids. The trim removed 3 bases at V and 1 base at J, leaving 4 bases unmatched. Germline CDR1 is SGHVS and CDR2 is FNYEAQ. The CDR3 nucleotides read TGTGCCAGCAGCTTGCGGACAGGGAATAACTATGGCTACACCTTC. Translation gives CASSLRTGNNYGYTF.

V is TRBV9 and J is TRBJ2-7; D might be TRBD2 (5 bases). CDR3 size: 16 residues. Trimming removed 0 bases at V and 0 bases at J, with 13 bases between. The germline gives CDR1 SGDLS, CDR2 YYNGEE. CDR3 sequence reads: CASSVAPAEASYEQYF. The DNA of the CDR3 is TGTGCCAGCAGCGTAGCTCCAGCGGAGGCCTCCTACGAGCAGTACTTC.

The chain recombines TRBV9 with TRBJ2-6; 9 bases line up with TRBD1. The CDR3 totals 19 residues. Trimming cost V 3 bases and J 4 bases; bases outside gene matches: 14. CDR1 and CDR2 from the germline V gene are SGDLS and YYNGEE. CDR3 in amino acids: CASSARTGASNPGANVLTF. The CDR3 DNA reads as TGTGCCAGCAGCGCAAGGACAGGGGCGTCTAACCCGGGGGCCAACGTCCTGACTTTC.

This clone was detected once. The V gene is TRBV5-1, the J gene TRBJ1-1; 9 positions match TRBD1. CDR3 length: 14 amino acids. V lost 2 bases to trimming and J lost 5 bases; unmatched junction nucleotides: 4. The germline CDR1 and CDR2 sequences are SGHRS and YFSETQ. CDR3 sequence reads: CASSFTGGGTEAFF. Here the CDR3 DNA reads TGCGCCAGCAGCTTCACAGGGGGCGGTACTGAAGCTTTCTTT. Filled out from reference TRBV5-1 and TRBJ1-1, the complete variable domain reads KAGVTQTPRYLIKTRGQQVTLSCSPISGHRSVSWYQQTPGQGLQFLFEYFSETQRNKGNFPGRFSGRQFSNSRSEMNVSTLELGDSALYLCASSFTGGGTEAFFGQGTRLTVV.

V usage is TRBV7-3 and J usage is TRBJ2-2; a weak D match, TRBD1 (5 bases). CDR1 is SGHTA, CDR2 FQGTGA, per germline. This CDR3 has 15 amino acids. V was shortened by 4 bases and J by 2 bases, with 11 bases between the two germline ends. CDR3 bases: TGTGCCAGCAGCTCCTTAGGACACAACACCGGGGAGCTGTTTTTT. It specifies CASSSLGHNTGELFF.

The chain joins TRBV25-1 to TRBJ1-4; perhaps TRBD1 as D (6 bases). Germline values: CDR1 MGHDK, CDR2 SYGVNS. The V end lost 1 base, the J end lost 3 bases, and 15 bases lay between the germline ends. This CDR3 has 17 amino acids. The CDR3 sequence is CASSELGGGASNEKLFF. In DNA, the CDR3 is TGTGCCAGCAGTGAATTAGGAGGGGGGGCTTCTAATGAAAAACTGTTTTTT.

The chain recombines TRBV7-9 with TRBJ1-3; a possible D gene is TRBD1 (5 bases). Trimming took off 2 bases at V and 4 bases at J, with 18 bases between the two ends. Germline V lookup: CDR1 SEHNR, CDR2 FQNEAQ (reference sequence). The CDR3 runs 17 residues. The CDR3, as DNA: TGTGCCAGCAGCTTAACCCATCCAGGGTATGAAGGAAACACCATATATTTT. As protein: CASSLTHPGYEGNTIYF.

The chain carries TRBV7-6 and TRBJ2-6; D uncertain. The CDR3 consists of 14 residues. In germline, CDR1 is SGHVS, CDR2 FNYEAQ. V lost 2 bases and J 11 bases, leaving 13 bases between the germline ends. In DNA form, the CDR3 reads TGTGCCAGCAGCTTATATTTGGATCAGGACGTCCTGACTTTC. Protein product: CASSLYLDQDVLTF.

V and J are TRBV9 and TRBJ2-1; TRBD2 is a possible D gene (6 bases). The CDR3 is 17 residues long. V gave up 4 bases and J gave up 4 bases, with 21 bases separating them. Germline lookup yields CDR1 SGDLS and CDR2 YYNGEE. CDR3 loop: CASSPLQGLAQYNEQFF. Written as DNA, the CDR3 is TGTGCCAGCAGCCCCCTACAAGGGCTAGCGCAATACAATGAGCAGTTCTTC.

The chain has TRBV5-1 and TRBJ2-4; TRBD1 matches at 10 bases. Germline CDR1 reads SGHRS; CDR2 reads YFSETQ. V gave up 3 bases and J gave up 3 bases; unmatched junction bases: 0. The CDR3 loop spans 14 amino acids. CDR3 sequence: CASSWTGGKNIQYF. DNA of the CDR3: TGCGCCAGCAGCTGGACAGGGGGCAAAAACATTCAGTACTTC.

The V call is TRBV19, the J call TRBJ1-1; D gene unclear. The V end was cut by 9 bases, the J end by 3 bases, with 17 bases between. Per germline, CDR1 LNHDA and CDR2 SQIVND (reference sequence). This CDR3 spans 14 amino acids. CDR3 residues: CASRRWVADTEAFF. The CDR3 nucleotides are TGTGCCAGCCGCAGGTGGGTAGCGGACACTGAAGCTTTCTTT. The complete variable domain, with remaining parts taken from reference TRBV19 and TRBJ1-1, reads DGGITQSPKYLFRKEGQNVTLSCEQNLNHDAMYWYRQDPGQGLRLIYYSQIVNDFQKGDIAEGYSVSREKKESFPLTVTSAQKNPTAFYLCASRRWVADTEAFFGQGTRLTVV.

V gene TRBV5-8 combines with J gene TRBJ1-5, with D unclear. V shed 0 bases and J shed 6 bases, with 7 bases lying between them. The CDR3 length is 13 residues. Germline V gene data show CDR1 as SGHTS and CDR2 as YDEGEE. The CDR3 spells CASSLAASQPQHF. The CDR3 coding sequence is TGTGCCAGCAGCTTGGCTGCCAGTCAGCCCCAGCATTTT.

J is TRBJ2-5 and V is TRBV5-1; TRBD2 matches 10 bases. V shed 4 bases and J 5 bases; nucleotides not matched to a gene: 14. The CDR3 covers 17 residues. Germline assignment: CDR1 SGHRS and CDR2 YFSETQ. In DNA, the CDR3 is TGCGCCAGCAGCACCCTGGGTACGGCTAGCGGGAGTGAGACCCAGTACTTC. Encoded protein: CASSTLGTASGSETQYF.

V gene TRBV7-2 combines with J gene TRBJ2-7; no reliable D call. Trimming took 2 bases from V and 6 from J, leaving 11 bases between them. CDR3 size: 13 residues. Germline lookup yields CDR1 SGHTA and CDR2 FQGNSA. CDR3 sequence: CASSLSSFAEQYF. CDR3 DNA: TGTGCCAGCAGCTTATCCAGTTTTGCCGAGCAGTACTTC.

This clone was observed once. The chain employs TRBV4-2 and TRBJ1-3; no firm D call. The CDR3 covers 15 residues. Trimming took 7 bases from V and 0 from J, leaving 13 bases between them. Germline CDR1 reads LGHNA; CDR2 reads YNFKEQ. The CDR3 region is CASKLVRDSGNTIYF. The CDR3 DNA follows: TGTGCCAGCAAACTCGTACGGGACTCTGGAAACACCATATATTTT.

This clone showed up just a few times. The chain employs TRBV28 and TRBJ1-5; D gene ambiguous. Between the trimmed V and J ends, which lost 7 bases and 0 bases, there was a span of 13 bases. CDR1 is MDHEN and CDR2 is SYDVKM in the germline V gene. This CDR3 has 15 residues. CDR3 coding DNA: TGTGCCAGCATCGCGGCGGTTGATAGCAATCAGCCCCAGCATTTT. This sequence encodes CASIAAVDSNQPQHF.

The J gene is TRBJ1-1, the V gene TRBV30; D ambiguous. The CDR3 contains 13 residues. Germline lookup yields CDR1 GTSNPN and CDR2 SVGIG (reference sequence). V was cut by 2 bases and J by 8 bases, with 15 bases left in between. The chain's CDR3 is CAWSTPGGPEAFF. In nucleotides, the CDR3 is TGTGCCTGGAGTACCCCAGGCGGTCCCGAAGCTTTCTTT. Based on the CDR3 plus reference TRBV30 and TRBJ1-1, the full variable domain is SQTIHQWPATLVQPVGSPLSLECTVEGTSNPNLYWYRQAAGRGLQLLFYSVGIGQISSEVPQNLSASRPQDRQFILSSKKLLLSDSGFYLCAWSTPGGPEAFFGQGTRLTVV.

The rearrangement uses TRBV7-9 and TRBJ2-7, with TRBD1 identical over 8 bases. Germline CDR1 reads SEHNR; CDR2 reads FQNEAQ (reference sequence). V shed 4 bases and J 1 base; nucleotides not matched to a gene: 3. The CDR3 contains 14 residues. The CDR3 reads CASSSTGESYEQYF. The CDR3 bases are TGTGCCAGCAGCTCGACAGGGGAGTCCTACGAGCAGTACTTC.

The rearrangement links TRBV6-5 to TRBJ2-7; D unresolved. V lost 4 bases and J lost 6, with 16 bases in between. The CDR3 consists of 14 residues. From germline, CDR1 is MNHEY and CDR2 SVGAGI. The CDR3 region has the DNA TGTGCCAGCAGTTCACCCCCATTAAGTGGCGAGCAGTACTTC. Translating it yields CASSSPPLSGEQYF.

The chain links TRBV5-1 to TRBJ2-5; TRBD1 is a possible D gene (6 bases). CDR3 length equals 16 residues. The germline gives CDR1 SGHRS, CDR2 YFSETQ. V lost 3 bases, J lost 1 base, and 16 bases lay in between. In DNA, the CDR3 is TGCGCCAGCAGCTGGGGCCAGGGGACCCTCCAAGAGACCCAGTACTTC. Amino acids: CASSWGQGTLQETQYF.

V usage is TRBV5-4 and J usage is TRBJ2-5, with 7 bases matching TRBD1. CDR3 length equals 14 residues. V was clipped by 9 bases and J by 2 bases; unmatched bases: 10. Germline V CDR1 and CDR2: SGHNT, YYREEE (reference sequence). Here the CDR3 reads CATSQGIPQETQYF. In nucleotides, the CDR3 is TGTGCCACGTCACAGGGGATACCTCAAGAGACCCAGTACTTC. Using reference TRBV5-4 and TRBJ2-5 for the parts outside the CDR3, the full variable domain is ETGVTQSPTHLIKTRGQQVTLRCSSQSGHNTVSWYQQALGQGPQFIFQYYREEENGRGNFPPRFSGLQFPNYSSELNVNALELDDSALYLCATSQGIPQETQYFGPGTRLLVL.